This entry lists 2 T cell receptor beta chains sequenced from one sample in a study of blood T cell repertoires in COVID-19. This table comes from immunoSEQ multiplex PCR, and its TCRdb copy is limited to in-frame clones, with some not included. The sample has 80,000 or so clones, approximately 81% seen once. Material for sequencing was peripheral blood. The receptors derive from a man aged 55-75 years with COVID-19, enrolled during active disease.

The chain employs TRBV5-3 and TRBJ1-6; TRBD1 might be the D (6 bases). TRBV5-3 counts as an open reading frame of uncertain function. The CDR3 runs 14 residues. V shed 1 base and J shed 7 bases, with 9 bases lying between them. CDR3 bases: TGTGCCAGAAGCTTGACAGGGTCAAATTCACCCCTCCACTTT. Protein sequence: CARSLTGSNSPLHF.

The chain combines TRBV5-1 with TRBJ2-3; TRBD1 is a possible D gene (5 bases). V lost 0 bases, J lost 0 bases, and 11 bases lay in between. Germline V gene data show CDR1 as SGHRS and CDR2 as YFSETQ. The CDR3 runs to 16 residues. The CDR3 bases are TGCGCCAGCAGCTTGGAGGGGTTCGCTAGCACAGATACGCAGTATTTT. Protein: CASSLEGFASTDTQYF.